The following is a T cell receptor beta chain sequence with its context. The authors ran a second PCR of about 7 to 11 cycles using a sample-barcoded 5' primer and a J-beta primer mix. TCRdb itself ran the 5' RACE reads through MiXCR, one entry per CDR3 protein. The sample contains roughly 1.5 million distinct CDR3 sequences, less than 45% of which appear only once. This entry comes from a study of blood T cells in healthy people across ages. The CDR3 spans 20 residues. CDR1 and CDR2 (germline): SQVTM, ANQGSEA. Trimming cost V 0 bases and J 0 bases, with 24 bases left between them. The chain combines TRBV29-1 with TRBJ1-3; a possible D gene is TRBD1 (6 bases). The sequenced sample consisted of blood. The clonotype was recovered from a woman under 30 in good health. The CDR3 DNA follows: TGCAGCGTTGAAGAACCCCACAATACAGGGCTCAAGCCCTCTGGAAACACCATATATTTT. It translates to CSVEEPHNTGLKPSGNTIYF.